This passage covers 10 T cell receptor beta chains from one sample sequenced in a study of TIL therapy for anti-PD-1-resistant metastatic lung cancer. As for time point: pre-treatment sample, taken before nivolumab and TIL therapy. Sequencing used immunoSEQ v3. Repertoires were generated with immunoSEQ multiplex PCR, while TCRdb's copy carries only in-frame clones and drops some. The sample lists some 20,000 clones, 60% to 80% occurring once. The sequencing here drew on blood, taken at baseline. These receptor sequences come from a person between 30 and 80 years old with non-small cell lung cancer.

This sequence joins TRBV6-6 and TRBJ2-5, with 8 bases that match TRBD1. The CDR3 totals 12 residues. The germline V gene encodes CDR1 MNHNY and CDR2 SVGAGI (reference sequence). V was pared by 6 bases and J by 8 bases, with 5 bases of the junction left unmatched. The CDR3, as DNA: TGTGCCAGCAGCCGGACAGGGAACACCCAGTACTTC. Protein sequence: CASSRTGNTQYF.

The chain is built from TRBV19 and TRBJ1-2, with D perhaps TRBD1 (5 bases). The CDR3 covers 14 residues. The V gene lost 7 bases and the J gene lost 4 bases, with 16 bases spanning the gap. Germline V gene sequence: CDR1 LNHDA, CDR2 SQIVND (reference sequence). The CDR3 coding sequence is TGTGCCAGTACCAGCTGGACACCGTTCTATGGCTACACCTTC. Protein: CASTSWTPFYGYTF.

This sequence joins TRBV29-1 and TRBJ2-2; D call uncertain. CDR1 is SQVTM and CDR2 is ANQGSEA in the germline V gene. The CDR3 has 11 amino acids. Deletions cut 0 bases from V and 5 bases from J, with 1 base between. DNA for the CDR3: TGCAGCGTTGAAGATACCGGGGAGCTGTTTTTT. Its protein product is CSVEDTGELFF.

The chain couples TRBV19 to TRBJ2-7; the match to TRBD1 covers 8 bases. This CDR3 comprises 14 residues. Germline V lookup: CDR1 LNHDA, CDR2 SQIVND (reference sequence). The V segment lost 5 bases and the J segment 3 bases; nucleotides outside the gene matches: 6. The CDR3 nucleotides are TGTGCCAGTAGTCCGGACAGGGAGGTCTACGAGCAGTACTTC. It encodes CASSPDREVYEQYF. Drawing the rest from reference TRBV19 and TRBJ2-7, the complete variable domain is DGGITQSPKYLFRKEGQNVTLSCEQNLNHDAMYWYRQDPGQGLRLIYYSQIVNDFQKGDIAEGYSVSREKKESFPLTVTSAQKNPTAFYLCASSPDREVYEQYFGPGTRLTVT.

The CDR3 is CASSLIGRDEQYF. CDR3 in DNA: TGTGCCAGCAGTTTAATAGGGAGGGACGAGCAGTACTTC. V usage is TRBV27 and J usage is TRBJ2-7; 7 nucleotides agree with TRBD2. V lost 2 bases, J lost 5 bases, and 3 bases stayed unmatched. The CDR3 is 13 amino acids. Per the germline V gene, CDR1 is MNHEY and CDR2 is SMNVEV (reference sequence).

This rearrangement joins TRBV4-2 to TRBJ2-7, with TRBD2 as a possible D gene (5 bases). Trimming left V 8 bases short and J 5 bases short, with 16 bases between. The germline V gene encodes CDR1 LGHNA and CDR2 YNFKEQ. The length of the CDR3 is 13 residues. CDR3 in DNA: TGTGCCAGCCGTGGAAGAGGGTTGAACGAGCAGTACTTC. This translates into CASRGRGLNEQYF.

The chain has TRBV4-1 and TRBJ1-1; no definite D call. Germline V CDR1 and CDR2: MGHRA, YSYEKL. The CDR3 loop spans 16 amino acids. Trimming cost V 0 bases and J 0 bases, with 11 bases left between them. The CDR3 loop is CASSQEPSRVNTEAFF. The CDR3 coding sequence is TGCGCCAGCAGCCAAGAGCCCAGTCGGGTGAACACTGAAGCTTTCTTT.

The genes are TRBV18 and TRBJ2-7; D gene ambiguous. The CDR3 is made up of 16 amino acids. Trimming took 2 bases from V and 2 from J, leaving 16 bases between them. Germline CDR1 KGHSH, CDR2 LQKENI. The CDR3 nucleotides read TGTGCCAGCTCACCAGTCGGTACTGGCGGAACCTACGAGCAGTACTTC. Protein sequence: CASSPVGTGGTYEQYF.

V gene TRBV30 combines with J gene TRBJ1-3; tentatively, D is TRBD1 (5 bases). CDR3 length equals 13 residues. V was clipped by 7 bases and J by 0 bases, with 10 bases between them. Per the germline V gene, CDR1 is GTSNPN and CDR2 is SVGIG (reference sequence). CDR3 DNA sequence: TGTGCCTCAAGGACACTCTCTGGAAACACCATATATTTT. It encodes CASRTLSGNTIYF.

The rearrangement uses TRBV6-5 and TRBJ2-2; 9 bases agree with TRBD2. J lost 2 bases, V lost 10 bases, and 5 bases had no gene match. Germline lookup yields CDR1 MNHEY and CDR2 SVGAGI. This CDR3 region has 14 residues. The CDR3 sequence: CAIQREANTGELFF. The CDR3 DNA sequence: TGTGCCATCCAGCGGGAGGCTAACACCGGGGAGCTGTTTTTT.